Only one count was recorded for the clone carrying this TCR beta chain. Its specificity is unknown. This record comes from a study of CD8+ T cells in alopecia areata. Study-level background: In an open-label trial, patients got 5 to 10 mg tofacitinib twice daily.

Overall study findings and caveats: Researchers reported that TCR sharing among patients proved less clear than in mice, possibly HLA-linked.

The CDR3 consists of 13 residues. V shed 6 bases and J shed 3 bases, with 9 bases lying between them. The germline gives CDR1 LNHDA, CDR2 SQIVND (reference sequence). It was cDNA, reverse transcribed from extracted RNA, that served as the sequencing template. Sequencing was performed with immunoSEQ multiplex PCR; in TCRdb, only in-frame clones are kept and a portion is missing. Altogether under 250,000 clones are present, 50% to 70% being singletons, with the ten largest covering 0.45%. The sequence was collected from a human donor with alopecia areata. J is TRBJ1-5 and V is TRBV19, with D possibly matching TRBD1 (5 bases). The sequenced sample was CD4+ T cells sorted from blood, obtained at week 0. The CDR3 reads CASSGGNNQPQHF. The DNA for the CDR3 is TGTGCCAGTAGCGGGGGAAACAATCAGCCCCAGCATTTT.